The 18 T cell receptor beta chains below all came from one sample that was sequenced in a study of T cells after yellow fever vaccination. TCRdb re-called the 5' RACE reads with MiXCR, one entry per CDR3 protein. The sample consists of approximately 340,000 distinct CDR3 sequences, over 8% of them appearing once. Source: PBMCs, taken on the day of the first yellow fever vaccination. The receptors stem from a man between 18 and 29 years old who received the YFV17D yellow fever vaccine.

By proportion, this clonotype is medium-sized. This chain connects TRBV7-9 to TRBJ2-1; D is uncertain. Germline V lookup: CDR1 SEHNR, CDR2 FQNEAQ (reference sequence). The germline V and J ends were trimmed by 3 bases and 12 bases, with 9 bases remaining between them. This CDR3 has 11 residues. The CDR3 DNA reads as TGTGCCAGCAGCTTCAATCGGAGGCAGTTCTTC. Translating it yields CASSFNRRQFF.

The chain combines TRBV20-1 with TRBJ2-3; D remains ambiguous. The germline gives CDR1 DFQATT, CDR2 SNEGSKA (reference sequence). Trimming left V 1 base short and J 2 bases short, with 19 bases between. There are 17 residues in the CDR3. The DNA for the CDR3 is TGCAGTGCTAGAGTCTGGACCCGCAACTCCGACACAGATACGCAGTATTTT. Protein product: CSARVWTRNSDTDTQYF.

This sequence joins TRBV19 and TRBJ1-1; D possibly corresponds to TRBD1 (5 bases). Trimming took 10 bases from V and 3 from J, leaving 15 bases between them. This CDR3 spans 13 amino acids. Germline CDR1 and CDR2: LNHDA and SQIVND (reference sequence). The DNA of the CDR3 is TGTGCCACCGCCGCAGGGTGGTACACTGAAGCTTTCTTT. Amino acid sequence: CATAAGWYTEAFF.

V gene TRBV6-1 combines with J gene TRBJ1-3; no firm D call. The V gene's germline CDR1 is MNHNS and CDR2 SASEGT. V was pared by 7 bases and J by 0 bases, with 7 bases between. This CDR3 spans 13 amino acids. The CDR3 DNA is TGTGCCAGCAACGCAGACTCTGGAAACACCATATATTTT. This translates into CASNADSGNTIYF.

In this sample, this clonotype turned up a few times. CDR3 protein: CASSLETWVLSYEQYF. CDR3 DNA: TGCGCCAGCAGCTTGGAAACGTGGGTCCTCTCCTACGAGCAGTACTTC. The chain couples TRBV5-1 to TRBJ2-7; no firm D call. The CDR3 spans 16 residues. The V gene lost 0 bases and the J gene lost 0 bases, with 13 bases spanning the gap. Germline assignment: CDR1 SGHRS and CDR2 YFSETQ.

V and J are TRBV15 and TRBJ1-5; no definite D call. The V gene's germline CDR1 is LNHNV and CDR2 YYDKDF (reference sequence). This CDR3 has 12 amino acids. V shed 1 base and J shed 5 bases, with 3 bases lying between them. In nucleotides, the CDR3 is TGTGCCACCAGCAGAGGGGATCAGCCCCAGCATTTT. It codes for CATSRGDQPQHF.

This clonotype occurred many times. The gene calls are TRBV12-3 or TRBV12-4 and TRBJ2-1; a possible D gene is TRBD1 (5 bases). CDR3 length equals 13 residues. V dropped 6 bases and J dropped 10 bases, with 16 bases sitting between them. The CDR3 DNA reads TGTGCCAGCAGCCCCAATCGACAGCGAGAGCAGTTCTTC. Its translation: CASSPNRQREQFF.

The table lists this clonotype with a few counts. The genes are TRBV7-8 and TRBJ1-1; the match to TRBD1 covers 9 bases. CDR3 length: 16 amino acids. Germline trimming cut 5 bases from V and 6 bases from J; bases unmatched to any gene: 13. Per the germline V gene, CDR1 is SGHVS and CDR2 is FQNEAQ. CDR3 nucleotides: TGTGCCAGCAGCCCCGACTCAGGACAGGGGACCCCTGAAGCTTTCTTT. As protein: CASSPDSGQGTPEAFF. Full variable domain (rest looked up from reference TRBV7-8 and TRBJ1-1): GAGVSQSPRYKVAKRGQDVALRCDPISGHVSLFWYQQALGQGPEFLTYFQNEAQLDKSGLPSDRFFAERPEGSVSTLKIQRTQQEDSAVYLCASSPDSGQGTPEAFFGQGTRLTVV.

J is TRBJ2-3 and V is TRBV7-8; 8 bases map to TRBD2. The CDR3 consists of 15 residues. Trimming cost V 4 bases and J 6 bases; bases outside gene matches: 9. Germline values: CDR1 SGHVS, CDR2 FQNEAQ. The CDR3 nucleotides read TGTGCCAGCAGCTCTCGGGGGCGGGGGGATGATACGCAGTATTTT. Translating it yields CASSSRGRGDDTQYF.

This chain connects TRBV6-4 to TRBJ1-3; TRBD1 might be the D (5 bases). Trimming stripped 7 bases from V and 6 bases from J, with 16 bases between. The germline V gene has CDR1 MRHNA and CDR2 SNTAGT. This CDR3 spans 14 amino acids. CDR3 sequence: CASTPTGSVNTIYF. The CDR3 DNA sequence: TGTGCCAGCACCCCCACAGGATCGGTAAACACCATATATTTT.

This clonotype was detected a few times. The rearrangement uses TRBV14 and TRBJ2-5; D may be TRBD1 (5 bases). The CDR3 extends over 16 amino acids. V shed 4 bases and J shed 1 base, with 16 bases lying between them. Germline CDR1 reads SGHDN; CDR2 reads FVKESK. CDR3: CASSPKRQKLQETQYF. The CDR3 bases are TGTGCCAGCAGCCCCAAGCGACAGAAACTCCAAGAGACCCAGTACTTC. Complete variable domain (other parts from reference TRBV14 and TRBJ2-5): EAGVTQFPSHSVIEKGQTVTLRCDPISGHDNLYWYRRVMGKEIKFLLHFVKESKQDESGMPNNRFLAERTGGTYSTLKVQPAELEDSGVYFCASSPKRQKLQETQYFGPGTRLLVL.

This clonotype was recorded a few times. V and J are TRBV5-5 and TRBJ1-2; the D is unclear. Germline lookup yields CDR1 SGHKS and CDR2 YYEKEE (reference sequence). The V end was cut by 4 bases, the J end by 3 bases, with 16 bases between. The length of the CDR3 is 15 residues. CDR3 sequence reads: CASSQGPEVDYGYTF. The CDR3, as DNA: TGTGCCAGCAGCCAAGGGCCGGAGGTAGACTATGGCTACACCTTC.

This clonotype was observed a handful of times. The J gene is TRBJ2-7, the V gene TRBV3-1; 9 bases match TRBD2. J lost 5 bases, V lost 4 bases, and 9 bases had no gene match. From germline, CDR1 is LGHDT and CDR2 YNNKEL (reference sequence). The CDR3 covers 15 residues. CDR3 nucleotides: TGTGCCAGCAGCCTTTTGGCGGGGGGGGGCCACGAGCAGTACTTC. Translation: CASSLLAGGGHEQYF.

The chain is built from TRBV5-8 and TRBJ1-4; a weak D match, TRBD1 (6 bases). Trimming shortened V by 5 bases and J by 1 base, and 12 bases separated the two germline ends. Germline values: CDR1 SGHTS, CDR2 YDEGEE. The CDR3 loop spans 15 amino acids. The CDR3 region has the DNA TGTGCCAGCAGTCTTGGACAGCTAACTAATGAAAAACTGTTTTTT. It codes for CASSLGQLTNEKLFF.

This clonotype has just a few counts. This chain connects TRBV7-8 to TRBJ2-2; tentatively, D is TRBD1 (5 bases). The CDR3 is made up of 15 amino acids. Germline values: CDR1 SGHVS, CDR2 FQNEAQ. V lost 2 bases to trimming and J lost 3 bases, with 10 bases between them. CDR3 amino acids: CASSLWGAHTGELFF. In DNA form, the CDR3 reads TGTGCCAGCAGCTTATGGGGCGCGCACACCGGGGAGCTGTTTTTT.

Only a few counts were recorded for this clonotype. The J gene is TRBJ2-3, the V gene TRBV7-9; D is unclear. Germline CDR1 reads SEHNR; CDR2 reads FQNEAQ (reference sequence). The CDR3 consists of 14 residues. Trimming removed 0 bases at V and 2 bases at J, with 6 bases between. The CDR3 bases are TGTGCCAGCAGCTTAGCCCACATCACAGATACGCAGTATTTT. Residues: CASSLAHITDTQYF. The full variable domain, with the rest looked up from reference TRBV7-9 and TRBJ2-3, is DTGVSQNPRHKITKRGQNVTFRCDPISEHNRLYWYRQTLGQGPEFLTYFQNEAQLEKSRLLSDRFSAERPKGSFSTLEIQRTEQGDSAMYLCASSLAHITDTQYFGPGTRLTVL.

Turning to this clonotype: A much larger clone sits a single nucleotide away, making a read error possible. The J gene is TRBJ2-1, the V gene TRBV28; 13 bases map to TRBD2. CDR3 size: 18 residues. With 7 bases clipped from V and 0 bases from J, the junction kept 9 bases outside the gene matches. Germline CDR1 MDHEN, CDR2 SYDVKM. The CDR3 DNA sequence: TGTGCCAGCATCTCCGAAGGACTAGCGGGGGACTCCTACAATGAGCAGTTCTTC. The encoded protein is CASISEGLAGDSYNEQFF. Based on the CDR3 plus reference TRBV28 and TRBJ2-1, the full variable domain is DVKVTQSSRYLVKRTGEKVFLECVQDMDHENMFWYRQDPGLGLRLIYFSYDVKMKEKGDIPEGYSVSREKKERFSLILESASTNQTSMYLCASISEGLAGDSYNEQFFGPGTRLTVL.

The chain carries TRBV20-1 and TRBJ2-3, with no clear D. CDR1 and CDR2 (germline): DFQATT, SNEGSKA (reference sequence). The V end was cut by 2 bases, the J end by 6 bases, with 15 bases between. The CDR3 sequence is 14 residues long. The CDR3 here is CSARISTTGDTQYF. CDR3 nucleotide sequence: TGCAGTGCTAGAATCAGTACAACCGGGGATACGCAGTATTTT.